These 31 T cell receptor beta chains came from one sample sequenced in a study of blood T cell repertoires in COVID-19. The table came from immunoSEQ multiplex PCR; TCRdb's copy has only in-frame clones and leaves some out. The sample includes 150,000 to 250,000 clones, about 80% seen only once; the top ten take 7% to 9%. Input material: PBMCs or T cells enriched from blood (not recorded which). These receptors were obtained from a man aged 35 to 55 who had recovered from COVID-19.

Here the CDR3 DNA reads TGCGCCAGCAGCTCCCCCGGGGGTCCCTGGCCACTGTCTGGGGCCAACGTCCTGACTTTC. It encodes CASSSPGGPWPLSGANVLTF. This chain links TRBV5-1 with TRBJ2-6, with a possible D match to TRBD2 (6 bases). Germline V gives CDR1 SGHRS, CDR2 YFSETQ. V lost 3 bases and J lost 1, with 23 bases in between. The length of the CDR3 is 20 residues.

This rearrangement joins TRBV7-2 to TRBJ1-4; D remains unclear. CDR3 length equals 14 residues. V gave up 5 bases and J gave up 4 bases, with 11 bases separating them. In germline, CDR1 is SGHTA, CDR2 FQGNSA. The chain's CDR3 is CASSPGGSNEKLFF. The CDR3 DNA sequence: TGTGCCAGCAGCCCCGGCGGAAGTAATGAAAAACTGTTTTTT.

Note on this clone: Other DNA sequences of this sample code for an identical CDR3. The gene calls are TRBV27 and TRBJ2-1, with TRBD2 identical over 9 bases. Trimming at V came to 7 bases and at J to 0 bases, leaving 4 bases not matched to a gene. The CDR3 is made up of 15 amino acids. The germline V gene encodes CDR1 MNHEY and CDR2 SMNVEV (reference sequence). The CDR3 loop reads CASTRAGGSYNEQFF. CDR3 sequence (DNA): TGTGCCAGCACCCGAGCGGGGGGCTCCTACAATGAGCAGTTCTTC.

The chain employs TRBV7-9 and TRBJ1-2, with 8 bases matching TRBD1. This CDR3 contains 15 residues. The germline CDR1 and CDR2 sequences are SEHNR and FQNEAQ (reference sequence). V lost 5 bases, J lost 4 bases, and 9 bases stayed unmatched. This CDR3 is CASSPGSGGAYGYTF. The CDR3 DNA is TGTGCCAGCAGCCCAGGGTCAGGGGGCGCCTATGGCTACACCTTC.

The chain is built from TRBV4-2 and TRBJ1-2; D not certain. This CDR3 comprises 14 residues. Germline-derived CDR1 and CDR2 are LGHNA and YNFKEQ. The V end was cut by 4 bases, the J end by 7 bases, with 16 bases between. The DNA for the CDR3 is TGTGCCAGCAGCCCCTTCGAGGGTACCCGTGGCTACACCTTC. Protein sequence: CASSPFEGTRGYTF.

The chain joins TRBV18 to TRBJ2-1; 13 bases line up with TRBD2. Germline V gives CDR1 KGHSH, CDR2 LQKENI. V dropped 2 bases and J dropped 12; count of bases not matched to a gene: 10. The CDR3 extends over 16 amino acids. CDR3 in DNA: TGTGCCAGCTCACCAGGGACTAGCGGGGAAGGGTATCCGCAGTTCTTC. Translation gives CASSPGTSGEGYPQFF.

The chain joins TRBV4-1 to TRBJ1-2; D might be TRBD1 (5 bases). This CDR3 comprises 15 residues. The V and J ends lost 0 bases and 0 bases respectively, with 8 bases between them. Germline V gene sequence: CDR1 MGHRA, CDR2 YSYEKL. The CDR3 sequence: CASSQEQAPNYGYTF. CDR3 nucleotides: TGCGCCAGCAGCCAAGAACAGGCCCCTAACTATGGCTACACCTTC.

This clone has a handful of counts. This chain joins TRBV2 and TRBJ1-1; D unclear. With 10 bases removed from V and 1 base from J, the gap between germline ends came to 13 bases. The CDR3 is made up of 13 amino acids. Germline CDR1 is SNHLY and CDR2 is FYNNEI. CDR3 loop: CAIIPRGNTEAFF. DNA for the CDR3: TGTGCCATTATACCGCGGGGGAACACTGAAGCTTTCTTT.

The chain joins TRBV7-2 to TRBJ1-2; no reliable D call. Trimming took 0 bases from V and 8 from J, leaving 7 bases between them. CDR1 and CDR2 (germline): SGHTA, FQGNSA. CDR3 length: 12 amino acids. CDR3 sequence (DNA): TGTGCCAGCAGCTTAGCGGCTAGGGGCTACACCTTC. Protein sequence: CASSLAARGYTF.

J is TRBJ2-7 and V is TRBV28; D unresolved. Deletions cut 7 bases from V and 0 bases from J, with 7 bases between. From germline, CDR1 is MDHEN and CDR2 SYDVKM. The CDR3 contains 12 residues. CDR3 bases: TGTGCCAGCACCCCGAGCTCCTACGAGCAGTACTTC. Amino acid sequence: CASTPSSYEQYF.

CDR3 residues: CASSLRTNEQFF. The CDR3 DNA sequence: TGTGCCAGCAGCCTTCGGACAAATGAGCAGTTCTTC. The chain links TRBV5-6 to TRBJ2-1, with D tentatively TRBD1 (5 bases). CDR3 size: 12 residues. Germline CDR1 and CDR2: SGHDT and YYEEEE. The V end lost 4 bases, the J end lost 7 bases, and 9 bases lay between the germline ends.

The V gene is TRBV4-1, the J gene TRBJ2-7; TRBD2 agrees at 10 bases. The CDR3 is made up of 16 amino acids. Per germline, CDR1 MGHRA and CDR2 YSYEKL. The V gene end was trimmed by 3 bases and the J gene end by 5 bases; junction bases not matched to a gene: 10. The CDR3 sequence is CASSQGVSGGAHEQYF. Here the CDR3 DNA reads TGCGCCAGCAGCCAGGGAGTAAGCGGGGGGGCGCACGAGCAGTACTTC.

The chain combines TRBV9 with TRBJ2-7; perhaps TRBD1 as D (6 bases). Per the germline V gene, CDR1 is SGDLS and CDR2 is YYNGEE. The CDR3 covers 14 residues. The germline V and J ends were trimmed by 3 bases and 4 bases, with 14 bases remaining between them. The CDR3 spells CASSATGSSYEQYF. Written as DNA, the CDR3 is TGTGCCAGCAGCGCTACAGGGTCTAGTTACGAGCAGTACTTC.

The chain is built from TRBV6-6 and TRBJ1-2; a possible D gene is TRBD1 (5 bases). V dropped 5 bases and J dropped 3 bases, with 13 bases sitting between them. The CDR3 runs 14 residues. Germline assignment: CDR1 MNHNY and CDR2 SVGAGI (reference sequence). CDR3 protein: CASSDYGGDYGYTF. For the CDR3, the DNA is TGTGCCAGCAGTGACTATGGGGGGGACTATGGCTACACCTTC.

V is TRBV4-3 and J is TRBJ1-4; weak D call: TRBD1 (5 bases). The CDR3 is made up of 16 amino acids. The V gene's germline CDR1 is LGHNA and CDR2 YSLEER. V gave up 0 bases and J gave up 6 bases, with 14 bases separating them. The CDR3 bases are TGCGCCAGCAGCCAAGAAAGTAGCAGGGTGGATGAAAAACTGTTTTTT. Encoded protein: CASSQESSRVDEKLFF.

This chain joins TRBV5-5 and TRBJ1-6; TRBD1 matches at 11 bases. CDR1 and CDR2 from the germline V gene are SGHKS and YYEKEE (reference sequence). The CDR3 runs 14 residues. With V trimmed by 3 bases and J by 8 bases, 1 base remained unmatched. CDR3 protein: CASSWDRGDSPLHF. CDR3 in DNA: TGTGCCAGCAGCTGGGACAGGGGGGATTCACCCCTCCACTTT.

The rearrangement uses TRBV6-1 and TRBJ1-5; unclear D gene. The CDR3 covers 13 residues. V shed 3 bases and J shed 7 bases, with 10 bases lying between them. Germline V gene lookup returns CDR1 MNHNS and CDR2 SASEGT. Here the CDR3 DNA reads TGTGCCAGCAGTGAGGCATCGGGGCAGCCCCAGCATTTT. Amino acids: CASSEASGQPQHF.

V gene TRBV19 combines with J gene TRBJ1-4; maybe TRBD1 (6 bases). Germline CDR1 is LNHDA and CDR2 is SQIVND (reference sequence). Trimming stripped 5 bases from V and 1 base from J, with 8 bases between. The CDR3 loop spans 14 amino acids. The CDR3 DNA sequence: TGTGCCAGTAGTTCCAGGGGAACTAATGAAAAACTGTTTTTT. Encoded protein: CASSSRGTNEKLFF.

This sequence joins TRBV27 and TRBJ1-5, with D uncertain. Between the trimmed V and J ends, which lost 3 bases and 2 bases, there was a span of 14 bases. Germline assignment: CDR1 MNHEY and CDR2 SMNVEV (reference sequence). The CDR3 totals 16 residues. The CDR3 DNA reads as TGTGCCAGCAGTTTCCCTTCGATAGAGGGCAATCAGCCCCAGCATTTT. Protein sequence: CASSFPSIEGNQPQHF.

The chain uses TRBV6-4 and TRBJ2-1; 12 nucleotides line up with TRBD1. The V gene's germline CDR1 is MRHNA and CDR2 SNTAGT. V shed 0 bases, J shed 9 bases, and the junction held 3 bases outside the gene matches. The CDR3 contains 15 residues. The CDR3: CASSDSGTGGSEQFF. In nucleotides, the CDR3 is TGTGCCAGCAGTGACTCTGGGACAGGGGGCAGTGAGCAGTTCTTC.

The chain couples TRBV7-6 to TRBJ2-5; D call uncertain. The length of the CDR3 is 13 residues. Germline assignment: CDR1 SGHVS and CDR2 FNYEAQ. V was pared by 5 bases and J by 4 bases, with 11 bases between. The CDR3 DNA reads TGTGCCAGCAGCCCGTCAATAGTAGAGACCCAGTACTTC. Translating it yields CASSPSIVETQYF.

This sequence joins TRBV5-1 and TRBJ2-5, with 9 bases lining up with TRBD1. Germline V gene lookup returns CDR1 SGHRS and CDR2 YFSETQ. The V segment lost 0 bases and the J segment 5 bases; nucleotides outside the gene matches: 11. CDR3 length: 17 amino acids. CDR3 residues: CASSLGVRDRVGETQYF. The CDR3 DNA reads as TGCGCCAGCAGCTTGGGGGTCCGGGACAGGGTGGGCGAGACCCAGTACTTC.

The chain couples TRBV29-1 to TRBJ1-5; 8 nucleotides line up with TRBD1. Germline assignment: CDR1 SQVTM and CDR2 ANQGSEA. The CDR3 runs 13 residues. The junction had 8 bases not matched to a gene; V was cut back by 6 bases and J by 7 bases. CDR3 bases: TGCAGCGTGACTACAGGGGGGGGACAGCCCCAGCATTTT. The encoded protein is CSVTTGGGQPQHF.

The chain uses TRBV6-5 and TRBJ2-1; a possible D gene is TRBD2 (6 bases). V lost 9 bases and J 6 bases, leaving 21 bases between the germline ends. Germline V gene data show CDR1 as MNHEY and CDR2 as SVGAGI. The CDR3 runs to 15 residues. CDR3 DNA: TGTGCCAGGAAAGTCAGGGAGGACGGGTCCAATGAGCAGTTCTTC. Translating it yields CARKVREDGSNEQFF.

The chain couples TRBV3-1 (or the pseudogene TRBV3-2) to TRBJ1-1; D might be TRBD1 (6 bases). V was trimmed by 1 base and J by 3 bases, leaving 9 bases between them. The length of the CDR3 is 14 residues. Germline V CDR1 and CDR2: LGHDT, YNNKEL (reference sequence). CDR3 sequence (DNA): TGTGCCAGCAGCCAAGCGTACAGGGACACTGAAGCTTTCTTT. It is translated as CASSQAYRDTEAFF.

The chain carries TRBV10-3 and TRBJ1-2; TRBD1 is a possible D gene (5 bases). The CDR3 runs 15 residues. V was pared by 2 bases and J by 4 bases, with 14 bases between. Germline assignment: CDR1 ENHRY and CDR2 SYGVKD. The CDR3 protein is CAISERRDRSYGYTF. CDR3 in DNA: TGTGCCATCAGTGAGCGGAGGGACCGCAGCTATGGCTACACCTTC.

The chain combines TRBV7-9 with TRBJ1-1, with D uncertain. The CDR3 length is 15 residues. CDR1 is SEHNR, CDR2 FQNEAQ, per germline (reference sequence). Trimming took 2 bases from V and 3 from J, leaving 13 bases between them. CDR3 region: CASSLPAAGYTEAFF. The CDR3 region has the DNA TGTGCCAGCAGCTTACCCGCGGCGGGGTACACTGAAGCTTTCTTT.

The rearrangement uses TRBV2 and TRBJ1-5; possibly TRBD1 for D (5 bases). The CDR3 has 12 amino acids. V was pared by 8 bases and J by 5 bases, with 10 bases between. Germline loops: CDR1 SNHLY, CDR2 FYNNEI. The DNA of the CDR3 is TGTGCCAGCGACAGTGTGGATCAGCCCCAGCATTTT. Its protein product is CASDSVDQPQHF.

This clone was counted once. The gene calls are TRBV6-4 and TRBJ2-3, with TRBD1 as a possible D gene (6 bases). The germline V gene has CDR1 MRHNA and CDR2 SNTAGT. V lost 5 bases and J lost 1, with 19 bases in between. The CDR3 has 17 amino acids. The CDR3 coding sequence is TGTGCCAGCAGTTCCGAACCGATACAGGGTCGCACAGATACGCAGTATTTT. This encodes CASSSEPIQGRTDTQYF.

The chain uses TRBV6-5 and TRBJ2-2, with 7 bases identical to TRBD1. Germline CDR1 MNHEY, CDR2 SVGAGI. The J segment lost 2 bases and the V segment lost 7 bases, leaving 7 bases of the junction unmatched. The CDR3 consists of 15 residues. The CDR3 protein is CASNRRQGNTGELFF. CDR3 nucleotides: TGTGCCAGCAATAGGAGACAGGGAAACACCGGGGAGCTGTTTTTT.

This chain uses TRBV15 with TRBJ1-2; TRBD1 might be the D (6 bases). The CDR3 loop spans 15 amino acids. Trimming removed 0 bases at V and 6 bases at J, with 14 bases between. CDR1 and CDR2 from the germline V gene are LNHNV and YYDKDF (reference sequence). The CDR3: CATSRDPTGWDGYTF. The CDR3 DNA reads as TGTGCCACCAGCAGAGATCCGACAGGCTGGGATGGCTACACCTTC.